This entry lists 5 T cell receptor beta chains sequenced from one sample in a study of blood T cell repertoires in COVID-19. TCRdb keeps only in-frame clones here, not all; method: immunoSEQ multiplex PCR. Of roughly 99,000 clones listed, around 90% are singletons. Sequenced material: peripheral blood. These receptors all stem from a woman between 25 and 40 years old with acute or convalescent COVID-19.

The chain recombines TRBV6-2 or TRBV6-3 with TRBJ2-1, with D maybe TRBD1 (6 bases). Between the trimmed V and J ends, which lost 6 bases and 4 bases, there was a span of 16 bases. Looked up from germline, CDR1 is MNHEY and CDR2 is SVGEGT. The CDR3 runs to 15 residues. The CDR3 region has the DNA TGTGCCAGCAGCATCCCGGGACACCTTTACAATGAGCAGTTCTTC. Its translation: CASSIPGHLYNEQFF.

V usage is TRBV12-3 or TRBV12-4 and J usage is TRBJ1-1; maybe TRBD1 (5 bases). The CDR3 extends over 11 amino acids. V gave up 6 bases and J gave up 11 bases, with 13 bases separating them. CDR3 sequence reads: CASSPKKGAFF. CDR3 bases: TGTGCCAGCAGCCCAAAGAAGGGGGCTTTCTTT.

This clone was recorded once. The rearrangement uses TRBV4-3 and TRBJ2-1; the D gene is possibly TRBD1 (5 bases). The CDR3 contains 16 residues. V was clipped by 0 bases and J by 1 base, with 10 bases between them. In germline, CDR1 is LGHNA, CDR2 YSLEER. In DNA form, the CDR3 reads TGCGCCAGCAGCCAAGATATAAGGACATCCTACAATGAGCAGTTCTTC. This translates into CASSQDIRTSYNEQFF.

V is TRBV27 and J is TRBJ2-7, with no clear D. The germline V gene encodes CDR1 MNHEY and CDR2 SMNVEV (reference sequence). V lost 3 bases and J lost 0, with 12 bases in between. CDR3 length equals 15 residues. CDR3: CASSFGWQRSYEQYF. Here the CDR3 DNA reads TGTGCCAGCAGTTTTGGTTGGCAGCGCTCCTACGAGCAGTACTTC.

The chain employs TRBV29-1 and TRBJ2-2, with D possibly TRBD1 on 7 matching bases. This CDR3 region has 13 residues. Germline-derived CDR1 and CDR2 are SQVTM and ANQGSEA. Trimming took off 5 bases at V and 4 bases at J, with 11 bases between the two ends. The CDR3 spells CSVYRGLTGELFF. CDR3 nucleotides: TGCAGCGTTTACAGGGGACTCACCGGGGAGCTGTTTTTT.